This record concerns one T cell receptor beta chain sequence. The data stem from a study of blood T cell repertoires in COVID-19. CDR1 and CDR2 (germline): SGHDT, YYEEEE. This CDR3 region has 16 residues. V lost 4 bases and J lost 3; bases outside the gene matches: 11. How the authors handled the data: Quantification of nucleated cells was approximated via reference gene primer amplification. The protocol was immunoSEQ multiplex PCR, while the TCRdb copy is restricted to in-frame clones and leaves out a portion. The V and J calls and clone size come from that table; D and trimming were worked out from the DNA. The sample has under 300,000 clones; roughly 90% are singletons. Those enrolled, adults aged roughly 18 to 95 years, came from some 23 US areas.

The sequence derives from a woman between 25 and 40 years old with acute COVID-19. V and J are TRBV5-6 and TRBJ2-3; 7 bases are shared with TRBD2. Sequencing was performed on PBMCs or T cells enriched from blood (not recorded which). CDR3 residues: CASSHKARGSTDTQYF. As DNA, the CDR3 is TGTGCCAGCAGCCACAAAGCGCGGGGGTCTACAGATACGCAGTATTTT.